A single sample gave rise to the 26 T cell receptor beta chains below, sequenced in a study of blood T cell repertoires in COVID-19. The assay was immunoSEQ multiplex PCR, and TCRdb's table has in-frame clones only and misses some. The data show about 200,000 clones, about 82% seen once. Sequenced input: PBMCs or T cells enriched from blood (not recorded which). These receptors came from a man aged 40-55 years with acute COVID-19.

The chain couples TRBV7-9 to TRBJ2-7; TRBD1 agrees at 8 bases. The length of the CDR3 is 13 residues. Germline assignment: CDR1 SEHNR and CDR2 FQNEAQ (reference sequence). Trimming removed 6 bases from V and 2 bases from J; junction bases left unmatched: 3. The chain's CDR3 is CASRQQGAYEQYF. CDR3 coding DNA: TGTGCCAGCAGGCAACAGGGGGCCTACGAGCAGTACTTC.

The J gene is TRBJ1-3, the V gene TRBV29-1; unclear D gene. The germline gives CDR1 SQVTM, CDR2 ANQGSEA. V was pared by 2 bases and J by 0 bases, with 11 bases between. This CDR3 is 15 amino acids long. In nucleotides, the CDR3 is TGCAGCGTTGAATTGCATTTAGACTCTGGAAACACCATATATTTT. The encoded protein is CSVELHLDSGNTIYF.

V gene TRBV6-5 combines with J gene TRBJ2-1; 8 nucleotides align to TRBD1. V lost 6 bases, J lost 0 bases, and 4 bases stayed unmatched. This CDR3 contains 15 residues. Per the germline V gene, CDR1 is MNHEY and CDR2 is SVGAGI. CDR3 residues: CASSGTGSSYNEQFF. CDR3 sequence (DNA): TGTGCCAGCAGCGGGACAGGTAGCTCCTACAATGAGCAGTTCTTC.

V and J are TRBV24-1 and TRBJ2-1; maybe TRBD2 (6 bases). The CDR3 loop spans 16 amino acids. Germline lookup yields CDR1 KGHDR and CDR2 SFDVKD. The V and J ends lost 4 bases and 4 bases respectively, with 16 bases between them. The CDR3 nucleotides are TGTGCCACCAGTGACCCCGAGTCCGGGAGATACAATGAGCAGTTCTTC. This codes for CATSDPESGRYNEQFF.

The genes are TRBV29-1 and TRBJ1-1; no reliable D call. This CDR3 has 14 amino acids. The germline gives CDR1 SQVTM, CDR2 ANQGSEA. V lost 4 bases, J lost 2 bases, and 14 bases lay in between. The CDR3 region has the DNA TGCAGCGTTGTATCAAGGCGGGGAAACACTGAAGCTTTCTTT. This gives the protein CSVVSRRGNTEAFF.

This clone was seen a few times. V gene TRBV24-1 combines with J gene TRBJ2-6; 7 nucleotides line up with TRBD1. This CDR3 region has 17 residues. Looked up from germline, CDR1 is KGHDR and CDR2 is SFDVKD. V gave up 4 bases and J gave up 2 bases; unmatched junction bases: 7. The CDR3 here is CATSDSPQGPGANVLTF. The CDR3 DNA reads TGTGCCACCAGTGACTCCCCACAGGGGCCTGGGGCCAACGTCCTGACTTTC.

This clone was found a few times. The chain is built from TRBV6-5 and TRBJ1-1, with a weak D call TRBD1 (5 bases). Per the germline V gene, CDR1 is MNHEY and CDR2 is SVGAGI. Trimming shortened V by 6 bases and J by 1 base, and 12 bases separated the two germline ends. The CDR3 covers 14 residues. The CDR3 DNA reads as TGTGCCAGCAGGACCGACAGCCGGAACACTGAAGCTTTCTTT. This encodes CASRTDSRNTEAFF.

The chain joins TRBV4-1 to TRBJ2-3; D perhaps matches TRBD2 (5 bases). CDR1 is MGHRA, CDR2 YSYEKL, per germline. There are 15 residues in the CDR3. The V gene lost 0 bases and the J gene lost 3 bases, with 10 bases spanning the gap. The CDR3 region is CASSQEWLATDTQYF. Here the CDR3 DNA reads TGCGCCAGCAGCCAAGAATGGCTAGCTACAGATACGCAGTATTTT.

This chain uses TRBV27 with TRBJ1-6; a possible D gene is TRBD1 (6 bases). V gave up 5 bases and J gave up 9 bases, with 11 bases separating them. The CDR3 sequence is 13 residues long. Per germline, CDR1 MNHEY and CDR2 SMNVEV (reference sequence). Written as DNA, the CDR3 is TGTGCCAGCAGTCCCAAGGGGGTTTCACCCCTCCACTTT. Its translation: CASSPKGVSPLHF.

The rearrangement links TRBV20-1 to TRBJ2-2; 8 bases map to TRBD2. The V and J ends lost 3 bases and 7 bases, in that order; junction bases with no gene match: 7. The germline V gene encodes CDR1 DFQATT and CDR2 SNEGSKA (reference sequence). This CDR3 has 14 amino acids. CDR3 in amino acids: CSASRREAIGELFF. The CDR3 nucleotides are TGCAGTGCTAGTAGGCGGGAGGCTATCGGGGAGCTGTTTTTT.

The chain joins TRBV18 to TRBJ1-4, with 7 bases aligning to TRBD1. This CDR3 region has 17 residues. The germline gives CDR1 KGHSH, CDR2 LQKENI. Germline trimming cut 2 bases from V and 11 bases from J; bases unmatched to any gene: 17. In nucleotides, the CDR3 is TGTGCCAGCTCACCAGCTTTAGGGGGCGCTCTGGTGGAGAAACTGTTTTTT. Amino acids: CASSPALGGALVEKLFF.

The chain employs TRBV6-4 and TRBJ2-5; D might be TRBD1 (5 bases). V dropped 3 bases and J dropped 4 bases, with 18 bases sitting between them. This CDR3 has 16 amino acids. Germline V gene data show CDR1 as MRHNA and CDR2 as SNTAGT. The CDR3 region is CASSEGAYGDGETQYF. Written as DNA, the CDR3 is TGTGCCAGCAGTGAAGGGGCCTACGGAGACGGAGAGACCCAGTACTTC.

This clone was seen only a few times. J is TRBJ1-2 and V is TRBV5-4; no clear D gene. There are 14 residues in the CDR3. CDR1 is SGHNT and CDR2 is YYREEE in the germline V gene (reference sequence). V lost 0 bases and J 8 bases, leaving 14 bases between the germline ends. The CDR3 reads CASSLERSTRGYTF. The CDR3 DNA sequence: TGTGCCAGCAGCTTGGAACGTTCGACTCGGGGCTACACCTTC.

The chain couples TRBV28 to TRBJ1-2; 9 bases match TRBD1. Looked up from germline, CDR1 is MDHEN and CDR2 is SYDVKM. With 5 bases clipped from V and 7 bases from J, the junction kept 14 bases outside the gene matches. This CDR3 spans 16 amino acids. The CDR3 loop is CASSASPGQGSSGYTF. The CDR3 DNA sequence: TGTGCCAGCAGTGCAAGCCCGGGACAGGGTAGTTCTGGCTACACCTTC.

The chain joins TRBV29-1 to TRBJ1-2; D is perhaps TRBD1 (6 bases). V was pared by 4 bases and J by 0 bases, with 12 bases between. In germline, CDR1 is SQVTM, CDR2 ANQGSEA. This CDR3 is 14 amino acids long. CDR3: CSVVTGQTNYGYTF. The CDR3 nucleotides are TGCAGCGTTGTAACGGGACAAACTAACTATGGCTACACCTTC.

The chain has TRBV6-6 and TRBJ1-5, with D unresolved. CDR1 and CDR2 (germline): MNHNY, SVGAGI (reference sequence). This CDR3 contains 15 residues. V gave up 6 bases and J gave up 3 bases, with 15 bases separating them. DNA for the CDR3: TGTGCCAGCAGAGACCCCGGGAGGCTCAATCAGCCCCAGCATTTT. It encodes CASRDPGRLNQPQHF.

This clone was seen just once. The gene calls are TRBV7-2 and TRBJ1-2, with no clear D. The germline V gene has CDR1 SGHTA and CDR2 FQGNSA. The length of the CDR3 is 14 residues. V was cut by 0 bases and J by 1 base, with 6 bases left in between. The CDR3 sequence: CASSLAADNYGYTF. As DNA, the CDR3 is TGTGCCAGCAGCTTAGCCGCAGATAACTATGGCTACACCTTC.

V usage is TRBV2 and J usage is TRBJ2-3; 9 bases agree with TRBD1. The CDR3 contains 17 residues. J was trimmed by 4 bases and V by 5 bases; bases with no gene match: 13. Germline V gene sequence: CDR1 SNHLY, CDR2 FYNNEI. The CDR3 DNA sequence: TGTGCCAGCAGTACCAATCCGGGACAGGGTGTACCAGATACGCAGTATTTT. This translates into CASSTNPGQGVPDTQYF. Drawing the rest from reference TRBV2 and TRBJ2-3, the complete variable domain is EPEVTQTPSHQVTQMGQEVILRCVPISNHLYFYWYRQILGQKVEFLVSFYNNEISEKSEIFDDQFSVERPDGSNFTLKIRSTKLEDSAMYFCASSTNPGQGVPDTQYFGPGTRLTVL.

CDR3 coding DNA: TGTGCCAGCAGTGACAGGGTCGGTGAAAAACTGTTTTTT. Residues: CASSDRVGEKLFF. The chain uses TRBV25-1 and TRBJ1-4; the D gene is possibly TRBD1 (5 bases). The CDR3 spans 13 residues. V dropped 3 bases and J dropped 7 bases, with 9 bases sitting between them. CDR1 and CDR2 from the germline V gene are MGHDK and SYGVNS.

The chain employs TRBV10-3 and TRBJ2-2; unclear D gene. The V gene lost 2 bases and the J gene lost 2 bases, with 12 bases spanning the gap. Germline V gene sequence: CDR1 ENHRY, CDR2 SYGVKD. The CDR3 length is 16 residues. The CDR3, as DNA: TGTGCCATCAGTGAGAACTTTGGTCCTAACACCGGGGAGCTGTTTTTT. It is translated as CAISENFGPNTGELFF.

This sequence joins TRBV6-1 and TRBJ2-1, with 11 positions matching TRBD2. The length of the CDR3 is 18 residues. With 2 bases clipped from V and 7 bases from J, the junction kept 13 bases outside the gene matches. Germline CDR1 is MNHNS and CDR2 is SASEGT. CDR3 DNA: TGTGCCAGCAGTGAACAGGCGTTACTAGCGGGAGTGGAAAATGAGCAGTTCTTC. Amino acids: CASSEQALLAGVENEQFF.

V is TRBV7-8 and J is TRBJ1-1; D unresolved. CDR3 length: 13 residues. The germline V gene encodes CDR1 SGHVS and CDR2 FQNEAQ. Trimming removed 1 base from V and 4 bases from J, with 7 bases in between. The CDR3 DNA follows: TGTGCCAGCAGCTTAGAAGGAGGCACTGAAGCTTTCTTT. The encoded protein is CASSLEGGTEAFF.

The chain links TRBV27 to TRBJ2-1, with 12 bases lining up with TRBD2. Per the germline V gene, CDR1 is MNHEY and CDR2 is SMNVEV (reference sequence). V lost 2 bases and J lost 6; bases outside the gene matches: 2. The CDR3 loop spans 15 amino acids. The CDR3 sequence is CASSLGLAGSNEQFF. CDR3 DNA: TGTGCCAGCAGTTTAGGACTAGCGGGAAGCAATGAGCAGTTCTTC.

The V and J genes are TRBV5-1 and TRBJ2-3, with 9 bases that match TRBD2. The CDR3 runs to 18 residues. CDR1 SGHRS and CDR2 YFSETQ come from the germline V gene. V dropped 4 bases and J dropped 11; count of bases not matched to a gene: 23. The DNA of the CDR3 is TGCGCCAGCAGCACCACATTCTCTACAGCGGGAGGCCAATTAATGCAGTATTTT. Translated, it gives CASSTTFSTAGGQLMQYF.

V is TRBV11-2 and J is TRBJ1-2; D gene ambiguous. The CDR3 is made up of 15 amino acids. The V and J ends lost 0 bases and 8 bases respectively, with 16 bases between them. Germline V gives CDR1 SGHAT, CDR2 FQNNGV. The CDR3 loop reads CASSLDQVGGRGYTF. CDR3 bases: TGTGCCAGCAGCTTAGATCAGGTGGGAGGACGAGGCTACACCTTC. Full variable domain (rest looked up from reference TRBV11-2 and TRBJ1-2): EAGVAQSPRYKIIEKRQSVAFWCNPISGHATLYWYQQILGQGPKLLIQFQNNGVVDDSQLPKDRFSAERLKGVDSTLKIQPAKLEDSAVYLCASSLDQVGGRGYTFGSGTRLTVV.

The chain links TRBV19 to TRBJ1-4; no reliable D call. CDR3 length: 18 residues. Trimming cost V 0 bases and J 2 bases, with 16 bases left between them. Germline V lookup: CDR1 LNHDA, CDR2 SQIVND (reference sequence). In nucleotides, the CDR3 is TGTGCCAGTAGTATAGATCGTAGAGGGTGGTCTACTAATGAAAAACTGTTTTTT. The encoded protein is CASSIDRRGWSTNEKLFF.